This entry lists 7 T cell receptor beta chains sequenced from one sample in a study of human T cells and chemical hapten exposure. Documented time point: patch test 2, 6 weeks after DPC sensitization. Noted treatment: therapeutic diphenylcyclopropenone sensitization with weekly scalp DPC. MiXCR, run by TCRdb on the RACE reads, gives a single entry per CDR3 protein. This sample has approximately 95,000 distinct CDR3 sequences; approximately 10% occur once, and the top ten carry roughly 3%. The sequencing used whole blood, collected in connection with sensitization to the hapten diphenylcyclopropenone (DPC). These receptors originate from a woman between 40 and 55 years old with alopecia areata. Some clones in this sample may be carry-over from other donors' samples.

This clonotype was picked up many times. The chain couples TRBV5-1 to TRBJ2-3, with 9 bases that match TRBD2. The ends lost 4 bases at V and 8 bases at J; junction bases unmatched: 14. This CDR3 is 16 amino acids long. The germline V gene encodes CDR1 SGHRS and CDR2 YFSETQ. CDR3 nucleotide sequence: TGCGCCAGCAGCCCCTTAACTAGCGGGCGGCCCGGTACGCAGTATTTT. Protein sequence: CASSPLTSGRPGTQYF.

This clonotype was seen at least ten times. The rearrangement links TRBV7-2 to TRBJ2-7, with TRBD2 matching over 9 bases. CDR1 is SGHTA, CDR2 FQGNSA, per germline. CDR3 size: 14 residues. V dropped 5 bases and J dropped 0; count of bases not matched to a gene: 2. In nucleotides, the CDR3 is TGTGCCAGCAGCCGTAGCGGGAGCTCCTACGAGCAGTACTTC. This codes for CASSRSGSSYEQYF.

This sequence joins TRBV19 and TRBJ2-7, with D perhaps assigned TRBD1 or TRBD2 (6 bases each). The CDR3 has 17 residues. With 4 bases removed from V and 4 bases from J, the gap between germline ends came to 23 bases. CDR1 is LNHDA, CDR2 SQIVND, per germline (reference sequence). This CDR3 is CASSTAGGQGSGYEQYF. CDR3 nucleotides: TGTGCCAGTAGTACCGCTGGAGGGCAGGGGAGTGGGTACGAGCAGTACTTC. Using reference TRBV19 and TRBJ2-7 for the parts outside the CDR3, the full variable domain is DGGITQSPKYLFRKEGQNVTLSCEQNLNHDAMYWYRQDPGQGLRLIYYSQIVNDFQKGDIAEGYSVSREKKESFPLTVTSAQKNPTAFYLCASSTAGGQGSGYEQYFGPGTRLTVT.

Many counts were recorded for this clonotype. The chain uses TRBV7-2 and TRBJ2-7; no clear D. Germline lookup yields CDR1 SGHTA and CDR2 FQGNSA. This CDR3 is built from 13 residues. The V and J ends lost 5 bases and 7 bases respectively, with 15 bases between them. CDR3 sequence reads: CASSLDRGGEQYF. The CDR3 DNA reads TGTGCCAGCAGCCTAGACCGAGGTGGGGAGCAGTACTTC.

This clonotype was seen only a few times. This rearrangement joins TRBV7-2 to TRBJ2-7; tentatively, D is TRBD1 (6 bases). The CDR3 consists of 17 residues. The germline V and J ends were trimmed by 1 base and 1 base, with 17 bases remaining between them. Germline CDR1 is SGHTA and CDR2 is FQGNSA. The CDR3, as DNA: TGTGCCAGCAGCTTAGTCCCCCTCGGCAGGGGATCCTACGAGCAGTACTTC. Its translation is CASSLVPLGRGSYEQYF.

This clonotype was seen ten or more times. This chain connects TRBV10-1 to TRBJ2-2; TRBD2 matches 8 bases. Germline CDR1 is WNHNN and CDR2 is SYGVQD (reference sequence). The CDR3 sequence is 13 residues long. V was pared by 5 bases and J by 9 bases, with 5 bases of the junction left unmatched. The CDR3 region has the DNA TGCGCCAGCAGTCTAAGCGGGAGCCGGGAGCTGTTTTTT. Residues: CASSLSGSRELFF.

This clonotype was seen a few times. The chain has TRBV28 and TRBJ1-6, with D possibly being TRBD1 (6 bases). CDR1 MDHEN and CDR2 SYDVKM come from the germline V gene. The CDR3 extends over 14 amino acids. Trimming shortened V by 2 bases and J by 9 bases, and 11 bases separated the two germline ends. DNA of the CDR3: TGTGCCAGCAGTTTAAGGGGGTCCAGTTCACCCCTCCACTTT. As protein: CASSLRGSSSPLHF.